Shown below are 22 T cell receptor beta chains from a single sample sequenced in a study of OX40 agonist ivuxolimab in advanced cancers. Generated by immunoSEQ multiplex PCR, the TCRdb table keeps only in-frame clones and is missing some. This sample has about 110,000 clones, with approximately 89% found just once. The starting material was CD4+ or CD8+ T cells sorted from blood, obtained in a trial of the OX40 agonist ivuxolimab. These receptors were collected from an adult with an advanced solid tumor such as melanoma, head and neck, liver or kidney cancer.

The CDR3 here is CASTFTGTDTDTQYF. The CDR3 nucleotides are TGTGCCAGCACCTTCACCGGGACAGACACAGATACGCAGTATTTT. V gene TRBV5-6 combines with J gene TRBJ2-3, with 7 bases fitting TRBD1. The V and J ends lost 6 bases and 2 bases, in that order; junction bases with no gene match: 9. The CDR3 is made up of 15 amino acids. The germline gives CDR1 SGHDT, CDR2 YYEEEE.

The CDR3 sequence: CASSLMAGGARTGELFF. For the CDR3, the DNA is TGTGCCAGCAGCTTGATGGCAGGGGGCGCGCGGACCGGGGAGCTGTTTTTT. The V gene is TRBV11-3, the J gene TRBJ2-2, with TRBD1 identical over 8 bases. CDR3 length: 17 amino acids. The V gene's germline CDR1 is SGHNT and CDR2 YENEEA. V lost 3 bases to trimming and J lost 5 bases; unmatched junction nucleotides: 11.

This rearrangement joins TRBV6-5 to TRBJ2-7; 8 nucleotides match TRBD1. V was pared by 2 bases and J by 0 bases, with 3 bases of the junction left unmatched. The germline CDR1 and CDR2 sequences are MNHEY and SVGAGI. The CDR3 is 15 amino acids. The CDR3 reads CASSYSGTGSYEQYF. CDR3 nucleotide sequence: TGTGCCAGCAGTTACAGTGGGACAGGCTCCTACGAGCAGTACTTC.

The V and J genes are TRBV19 and TRBJ1-5; D is possibly TRBD1 (5 bases). This CDR3 spans 16 amino acids. Trimming took off 3 bases at V and 0 bases at J, with 12 bases between the two ends. Germline-derived CDR1 and CDR2 are LNHDA and SQIVND (reference sequence). Here the CDR3 reads CASSILGVGSNQPQHF. CDR3 sequence (DNA): TGTGCCAGTAGTATTTTGGGGGTAGGTAGCAATCAGCCCCAGCATTTT.

This chain uses TRBV4-1 with TRBJ1-1, with 8 bases that match TRBD1. Germline trimming cut 1 base from V and 1 base from J; bases unmatched to any gene: 8. Germline V CDR1 and CDR2: MGHRA, YSYEKL. The CDR3 totals 17 residues. For the CDR3, the DNA is TGCGCCAGCAGCCAAGTCAGGAGACAGGGGCGGAACACTGAAGCTTTCTTT. It specifies CASSQVRRQGRNTEAFF.

The chain recombines TRBV15 with TRBJ2-7; 10 bases agree with TRBD2. The V and J ends lost 1 base and 2 bases, in that order; junction bases with no gene match: 2. Germline V lookup: CDR1 LNHNV, CDR2 YYDKDF (reference sequence). The length of the CDR3 is 15 residues. CDR3 sequence: CATSRALAGTYEQYF. CDR3 coding DNA: TGTGCCACCAGCAGAGCACTAGCGGGAACCTACGAGCAGTACTTC.

The rearrangement uses TRBV10-1 and TRBJ2-1, with 10 positions matching TRBD1. This CDR3 is 15 amino acids long. CDR1 is WNHNN, CDR2 SYGVQD, per germline (reference sequence). The J segment lost 5 bases and the V segment lost 2 bases, leaving 3 bases of the junction unmatched. The DNA of the CDR3 is TGCGCCAGCAGTGAGGCCGGGACAGGGGACAATGAGCAGTTCTTC. It is translated as CASSEAGTGDNEQFF.

Notes on this clone: At one end the junction does not follow the germline gene, possibly because of a read error. The CDR3 here is CASSFSIPTGEETQYF. The CDR3 nucleotides are TGTGCTAGCAGCTTTTCCATTCCGACAGGGGAAGAGACCCAGTACTTC. J is TRBJ2-5 and V is TRBV7-7, with 8 bases that match TRBD1. CDR1 is SSHAT and CDR2 is FNYEAQ in the germline V gene (reference sequence). The CDR3 spans 16 residues.

The rearrangement uses TRBV9 and TRBJ2-1, with D tentatively TRBD2 (5 bases). Germline V lookup: CDR1 SGDLS, CDR2 YYNGEE. The V end was cut by 0 bases, the J end by 4 bases, with 11 bases between. The CDR3 loop spans 15 amino acids. This chain's CDR3 is CASSVERVGYNEQFF. The CDR3 DNA reads TGTGCCAGCAGCGTAGAGAGGGTTGGTTACAATGAGCAGTTCTTC.

V gene TRBV10-3 combines with J gene TRBJ2-3; 11 nucleotides line up with TRBD2. Germline trimming cut 8 bases from V and 0 bases from J; bases unmatched to any gene: 19. Germline V gives CDR1 ENHRY, CDR2 SYGVKD. The CDR3 runs to 20 residues. CDR3 nucleotides: TGTGCCATCGCTGGGGGAAACCCGGGACTAGCGGAATATAGCACAGATACGCAGTATTTT. Amino acids: CAIAGGNPGLAEYSTDTQYF.

V usage is TRBV5-1 and J usage is TRBJ2-7; the match to TRBD2 covers 7 bases. CDR1 SGHRS and CDR2 YFSETQ come from the germline V gene. This CDR3 is built from 17 residues. Unmatched junction bases numbered 11, after V lost 0 bases and J lost 2 bases. The DNA for the CDR3 is TGCGCCAGCAGCTTGGAACGACTAGCCTATAGGACCTACGAGCAGTACTTC. This gives the protein CASSLERLAYRTYEQYF.

The chain uses TRBV19 and TRBJ2-7; 8 positions agree with TRBD1. J was trimmed by 5 bases and V by 6 bases; bases with no gene match: 9. This CDR3 contains 14 residues. Germline CDR1 LNHDA, CDR2 SQIVND (reference sequence). CDR3 amino acids: CASRQDRGSDEQYF. For the CDR3, the DNA is TGTGCCAGTAGACAAGACAGGGGAAGCGACGAGCAGTACTTC.

The J gene is TRBJ1-2, the V gene TRBV5-1, with 11 bases lining up with TRBD1. CDR3 length: 15 residues. Germline V gene lookup returns CDR1 SGHRS and CDR2 YFSETQ. V lost 4 bases, J lost 4 bases, and 6 bases stayed unmatched. The CDR3 coding sequence is TGCGCCAGCAGCCCCGGACAGGGGGCGGGCTATGGCTACACCTTC. Translated: CASSPGQGAGYGYTF.

The chain recombines TRBV5-1 with TRBJ1-3, with a weak D call TRBD1 (6 bases). The CDR3 is 16 amino acids. V lost 0 bases and J lost 5, with 15 bases in between. The germline V gene encodes CDR1 SGHRS and CDR2 YFSETQ. In nucleotides, the CDR3 is TGCGCCAGCAGCTTGGCCCTCGGAGGGGGAAGAAACACCATATATTTT. This translates into CASSLALGGGRNTIYF.

The chain couples TRBV5-8 to TRBJ1-2; 9 nucleotides align to TRBD1. Looked up from germline, CDR1 is SGHTS and CDR2 is YDEGEE. This CDR3 contains 16 residues. V gave up 4 bases and J gave up 7 bases; unmatched junction bases: 14. CDR3 protein: CASSKGQGRVIAGYTF. The CDR3 DNA reads as TGTGCCAGCAGCAAGGGACAGGGAAGGGTCATCGCTGGCTACACCTTC.

This chain joins TRBV5-4 and TRBJ2-7; the D gene could be TRBD1 or TRBD2 (5 bases each). Trimming shortened V by 0 bases and J by 1 base, and 17 bases separated the two germline ends. CDR1 and CDR2 (germline): SGHNT, YYREEE (reference sequence). This CDR3 region has 17 residues. The CDR3 DNA is TGTGCCAGCAGCTTGGATCCACGGGGCGCAAAATCCTACGAGCAGTACTTC. Protein product: CASSLDPRGAKSYEQYF.

About this clone: At the DNA level, this CDR3 is encoded by other sequences in the same sample as well. The gene calls are TRBV5-1 and TRBJ2-1; 9 nucleotides line up with TRBD2. Germline-derived CDR1 and CDR2 are SGHRS and YFSETQ. CDR3 size: 15 residues. The V gene end was trimmed by 0 bases and the J gene end by 7 bases; junction bases not matched to a gene: 5. The DNA for the CDR3 is TGCGCCAGCAGCTTGGCCGCGGGAGGGCCGAATGAGCAGTTCTTC. It codes for CASSLAAGGPNEQFF. The variable domain in full, completed from reference TRBV5-1 and TRBJ2-1, reads KAGVTQTPRYLIKTRGQQVTLSCSPISGHRSVSWYQQTPGQGLQFLFEYFSETQRNKGNFPGRFSGRQFSNSRSEMNVSTLELGDSALYLCASSLAAGGPNEQFFGPGTRLTVL.

The V and J genes are TRBV19 and TRBJ2-7, with a possible D match to TRBD2 (7 bases). V was trimmed by 10 bases and J by 4 bases, leaving 20 bases between them. The CDR3 consists of 14 residues. CDR1 is LNHDA and CDR2 is SQIVND in the germline V gene (reference sequence). CDR3 in DNA: TGTGCCACCTCGGTCGAGGGGGGGGGATACGAGCAGTACTTC. This gives the protein CATSVEGGGYEQYF.

V and J are TRBV11-3 and TRBJ2-7, with D unresolved. This CDR3 contains 14 residues. In germline, CDR1 is SGHNT, CDR2 YENEEA. V was pared by 6 bases and J by 0 bases, with 12 bases between. The CDR3 region has the DNA TGTGCCAGCAGAGATGCCCCTCGCTCCTACGAGCAGTACTTC. As protein: CASRDAPRSYEQYF. Drawing the rest from reference TRBV11-3 and TRBJ2-7, the complete variable domain is EAGVVQSPRYKIIEKKQPVAFWCNPISGHNTLYWYLQNLGQGPELLIRYENEEAVDDSQLPKDRFSAERLKGVDSTLKIQPAELGDSAVYLCASRDAPRSYEQYFGPGTRLTVT.

This sequence joins TRBV10-1 and TRBJ1-2; 9 bases agree with TRBD1. Germline CDR1 WNHNN, CDR2 SYGVQD (reference sequence). V was clipped by 6 bases and J by 7 bases; unmatched bases: 9. The CDR3 sequence is 14 residues long. CDR3 sequence reads: CASSPGTGQAGYTF. Here the CDR3 DNA reads TGCGCCAGCAGCCCCGGGACAGGGCAAGCTGGCTACACCTTC.

Worth noting for this clone: The sample holds other DNA sequences that translate to the same CDR3. This sequence joins TRBV11-3 and TRBJ1-1; perhaps TRBD1 as D (5 bases). Germline V lookup: CDR1 SGHNT, CDR2 YENEEA. The V end was cut by 0 bases, the J end by 1 base, with 12 bases between. The CDR3 extends over 16 amino acids. The CDR3 nucleotides read TGTGCCAGCAGCTTAGATCGGGGGAGGAGGAACACTGAAGCTTTCTTT. It codes for CASSLDRGRRNTEAFF.

Details on this clone: In the same sample, other DNA sequences code for this CDR3. The chain has TRBV5-4 and TRBJ2-5; TRBD1 or TRBD2 may be the D gene (5 bases each). V lost 0 bases and J lost 4, with 13 bases in between. Per the germline V gene, CDR1 is SGHNT and CDR2 is YYREEE (reference sequence). This CDR3 has 15 amino acids. CDR3 DNA sequence: TGTGCCAGCAGCTTGGAGGGACCCCGGGGAGAGACCCAGTACTTC. Amino acids: CASSLEGPRGETQYF.